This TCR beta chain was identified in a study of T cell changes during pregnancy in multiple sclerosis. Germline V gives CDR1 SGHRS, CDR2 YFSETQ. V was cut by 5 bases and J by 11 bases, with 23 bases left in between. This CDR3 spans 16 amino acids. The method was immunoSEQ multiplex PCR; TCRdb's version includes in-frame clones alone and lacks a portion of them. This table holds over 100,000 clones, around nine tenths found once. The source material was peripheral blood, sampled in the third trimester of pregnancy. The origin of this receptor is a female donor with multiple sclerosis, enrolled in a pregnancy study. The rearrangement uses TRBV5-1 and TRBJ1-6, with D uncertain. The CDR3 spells CASSSSTQTGSTPLHF. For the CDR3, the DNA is TGCGCCAGCAGTTCCTCCACTCAGACTGGATCGACACCCCTCCACTTT.